The 14 T cell receptor beta chains in this list originate from one sample, sequenced in a study of cytomegalovirus exposure and HLA in healthy donors. In the PCR, 60 Vbeta and 13 Jbeta primers were used. Using immunoSEQ multiplex PCR, the repertoire was profiled, and TCRdb retains in-frame clones only, with some absent. There are some 120,000 clones in the sample; 74% occur only once, and 5.5% to 8.5% lies in the top ten. Material: PBMCs. These receptors were collected from a middle-aged man in good health and CMV-seropositive.

The gene calls are TRBV11-2 and TRBJ2-3; 11 positions match TRBD1. CDR3 length: 19 residues. Germline loops: CDR1 SGHAT, CDR2 FQNNGV. The trim removed 3 bases at V and 3 bases at J, leaving 14 bases unmatched. In DNA form, the CDR3 reads TGTGCCAGCAGCTTTCGGGACAGGGGGAAGATCGCACATACAGATACGCAGTATTTT. It encodes CASSFRDRGKIAHTDTQYF.

The chain combines TRBV2 with TRBJ2-5, with 8 bases lining up with TRBD2. V dropped 7 bases and J dropped 4; count of bases not matched to a gene: 11. The germline gives CDR1 SNHLY, CDR2 FYNNEI. This CDR3 is built from 15 residues. CDR3: CASINYGGGRETQYF. As DNA, the CDR3 is TGTGCCAGCATCAATTACGGGGGGGGGAGAGAGACCCAGTACTTC.

Remarks on this clone: This specimen includes other DNA sequences encoding the same CDR3. The rearrangement links TRBV10-3 to TRBJ2-5, with D perhaps TRBD2 (6 bases). Germline V gene lookup returns CDR1 ENHRY and CDR2 SYGVKD. Trimming pared 2 bases from V and 5 bases from J, leaving 9 bases between. The CDR3 extends over 13 amino acids. The CDR3 bases are TGTGCCATCAGTGAGACTAGCCAGGAGACCCAGTACTTC. Protein product: CAISETSQETQYF.

The chain is built from TRBV28 and TRBJ1-1; perhaps TRBD1 as D (6 bases). The CDR3 runs to 13 residues. Germline V gene lookup returns CDR1 MDHEN and CDR2 SYDVKM. V was clipped by 1 base and J by 4 bases, with 7 bases between them. CDR3 amino acids: CASSLLGATEAFF. In nucleotides, the CDR3 is TGTGCCAGCAGTTTATTGGGGGCCACTGAAGCTTTCTTT.

The rearrangement joins TRBV5-4 to TRBJ2-1; no firm D call. CDR3 size: 15 residues. V shed 0 bases and J shed 13 bases, with 20 bases lying between them. Germline V gene sequence: CDR1 SGHNT, CDR2 YYREEE (reference sequence). The CDR3 here is CASSLAMARGVEQFF. CDR3 in DNA: TGTGCCAGCAGCTTGGCCATGGCTAGAGGCGTCGAACAGTTCTTC.

This chain joins TRBV5-6 and TRBJ2-1; 10 bases match TRBD1. Per germline, CDR1 SGHDT and CDR2 YYEEEE. The CDR3 is 15 residues long. J lost 4 bases, V lost 2 bases, and 3 bases had no gene match. The CDR3 is CASSFDRGLYNEQFF. In DNA form, the CDR3 reads TGTGCCAGCAGCTTTGACAGGGGGCTTTACAATGAGCAGTTCTTC.

The chain recombines TRBV5-1 with TRBJ2-7; D call uncertain. There are 14 residues in the CDR3. Germline V gives CDR1 SGHRS, CDR2 YFSETQ. V lost 1 base and J lost 6, with 14 bases in between. The CDR3 protein is CASSLTAVRVEQYF. The CDR3 bases are TGCGCCAGCAGCTTGACCGCGGTGCGCGTCGAGCAGTACTTC.

This clone was counted between two and nine times. The chain has TRBV28 and TRBJ1-4; maybe TRBD1 (5 bases). V was shortened by 4 bases and J by 6 bases, with 12 bases between the two germline ends. The germline CDR1 and CDR2 sequences are MDHEN and SYDVKM. The CDR3 consists of 14 residues. CDR3 in DNA: TGTGCCAGCAGTTCCACGCAGGGTTATGAAAAACTGTTTTTT. Its protein is CASSSTQGYEKLFF.

V gene TRBV27 combines with J gene TRBJ2-7; 7 nucleotides line up with TRBD2. The CDR3 covers 14 residues. The V segment lost 4 bases and the J segment 3 bases; nucleotides outside the gene matches: 6. In germline, CDR1 is MNHEY, CDR2 SMNVEV (reference sequence). Here the CDR3 DNA reads TGTGCCAGCAGTTACGGCGGGAGACTCTACGAGCAGTACTTC. Translated: CASSYGGRLYEQYF.

This clone was found a few times. V is TRBV28 and J is TRBJ2-2; 9 bases fit TRBD2. Trimming removed 3 bases from V and 1 base from J; junction bases left unmatched: 27. The CDR3 sequence is 24 residues long. The germline V gene has CDR1 MDHEN and CDR2 SYDVKM. The chain's CDR3 is CASSFGPSWGREGPRIMNTGELFF. The CDR3 DNA is TGTGCCAGCAGTTTCGGGCCCTCGTGGGGGCGGGAGGGGCCCCGAATCATGAACACCGGGGAGCTGTTTTTT.

V gene TRBV30 combines with J gene TRBJ1-1; perhaps TRBD1 as D (5 bases). The germline V gene encodes CDR1 GTSNPN and CDR2 SVGIG (reference sequence). V lost 6 bases to trimming and J lost 3 bases, with 23 bases between them. CDR3 length: 16 amino acids. CDR3: CACDRGTYLLDTEAFF. CDR3 bases: TGTGCCTGCGACCGGGGGACCTACCTTTTGGACACTGAAGCTTTCTTT.

A note on this clone: Germline and junction disagree at one end, which may indicate a read error. The rearrangement joins TRBV7-9 to TRBJ1-1; TRBD1 aligns across 9 bases. The CDR3 consists of 14 residues. Per the germline V gene, CDR1 is SEHNR and CDR2 is FQNEAQ (reference sequence). The CDR3 loop reads CASSLPGQGTGAFF. The DNA for the CDR3 is TGTGCCAGCAGCTTACCAGGACAGGGGACTGGAGCTTTCTTT.

The chain is built from TRBV27 and TRBJ2-1, with TRBD2 matching over 7 bases. CDR3 length: 17 amino acids. CDR1 is MNHEY, CDR2 SMNVEV, per germline (reference sequence). V gave up 3 bases and J gave up 7 bases; unmatched junction bases: 15. The CDR3 DNA follows: TGTGCCAGCAGTTTCCGCCCCGGGGGGAGTTATAGGAATGAGCAGTTCTTC. Translation gives CASSFRPGGSYRNEQFF.

The J gene is TRBJ1-4, the V gene TRBV20-1; D ambiguous. In germline, CDR1 is DFQATT, CDR2 SNEGSKA (reference sequence). This CDR3 contains 11 residues. This CDR3 is CRAGGYEKLFF. The CDR3 coding sequence is TGCAGGGCAGGTGGATATGAAAAACTGTTTTTT.